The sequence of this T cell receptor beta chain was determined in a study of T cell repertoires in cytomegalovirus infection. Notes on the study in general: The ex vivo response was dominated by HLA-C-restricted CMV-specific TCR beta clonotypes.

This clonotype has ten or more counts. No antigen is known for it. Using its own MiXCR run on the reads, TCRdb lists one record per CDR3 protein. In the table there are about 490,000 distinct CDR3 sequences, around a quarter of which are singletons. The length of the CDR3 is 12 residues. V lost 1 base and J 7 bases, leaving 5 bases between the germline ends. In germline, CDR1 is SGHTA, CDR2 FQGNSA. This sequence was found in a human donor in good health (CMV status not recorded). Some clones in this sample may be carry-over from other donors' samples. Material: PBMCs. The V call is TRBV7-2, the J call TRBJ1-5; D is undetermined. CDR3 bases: TGTGCCAGCAGCTTAGGTAAACAGCCCCAGCATTTT. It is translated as CASSLGKQPQHF.